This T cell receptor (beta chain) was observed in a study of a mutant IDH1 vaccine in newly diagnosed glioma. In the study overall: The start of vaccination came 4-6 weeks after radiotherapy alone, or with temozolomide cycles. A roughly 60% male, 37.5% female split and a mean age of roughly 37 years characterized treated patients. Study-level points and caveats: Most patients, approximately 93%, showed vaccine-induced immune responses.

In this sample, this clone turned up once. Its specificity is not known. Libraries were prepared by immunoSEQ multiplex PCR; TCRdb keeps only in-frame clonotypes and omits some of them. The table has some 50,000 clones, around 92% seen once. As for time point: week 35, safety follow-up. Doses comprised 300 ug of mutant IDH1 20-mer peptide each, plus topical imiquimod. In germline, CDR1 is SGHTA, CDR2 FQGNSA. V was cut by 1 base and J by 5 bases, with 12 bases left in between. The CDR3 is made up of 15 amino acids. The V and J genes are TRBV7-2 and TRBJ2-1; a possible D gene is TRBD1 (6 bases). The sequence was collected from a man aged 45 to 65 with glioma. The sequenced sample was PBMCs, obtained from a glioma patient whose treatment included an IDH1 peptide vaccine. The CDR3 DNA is TGTGCCAGCAGCTTAGTGTGGCAGGGGAACAATGAGCAGTTCTTC. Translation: CASSLVWQGNNEQFF.